These 21 T cell receptor beta chains share one sample of origin, sequenced in a study of beta chain features in type 1 diabetes. The study reverse transcribed the entire isolated RNA, so it sequenced expressed TCRB transcripts. Profiling relied on immunoSEQ multiplex PCR, and the TCRdb table lists in-frame clones only, not all of them. The sample holds some 700,000 clones; about an eighth are singletons and the top ten take 0.022%. The study's findings and limits: People with Type 1 diabetes carried modestly yet significantly shorter TCRB CDR3s in all four CD4+ subsets.

These TCRs' antigens remain unknown. Sequencing used naive CD4+ T cells from blood. These TCRs come from a man aged 18 to 35 with type 1 diabetes.

The CDR3 DNA is TGTGCCAGCAGTTCTCCCCGGGGACAAATGAACACTGAAGCTTTCTTT. As protein: CASSSPRGQMNTEAFF. The chain carries TRBV6-6 and TRBJ1-1, with D possibly matching TRBD1 (6 bases). This CDR3 is 16 amino acids long. Between the trimmed V and J ends, which lost 4 bases and 0 bases, there was a span of 15 bases. Germline V lookup: CDR1 MNHNY, CDR2 SVGAGI (reference sequence).

This clone has a handful of counts. This chain connects TRBV5-6 to TRBJ2-1; 9 bases are shared with TRBD2. Germline V CDR1 and CDR2: SGHDT, YYEEEE. The CDR3 has 16 amino acids. V was pared by 4 bases and J by 1 base, with 6 bases of the junction left unmatched. For the CDR3, the DNA is TGTGCCAGCAGCCCTACTAGCGGGCATTCCTACAATGAGCAGTTCTTC. Translation: CASSPTSGHSYNEQFF.

The J gene is TRBJ2-7, the V gene TRBV7-2; D gene uncertain. This CDR3 contains 13 residues. V lost 4 bases and J 1 base, leaving 8 bases between the germline ends. The V gene's germline CDR1 is SGHTA and CDR2 FQGNSA. The CDR3 spells CASSSRTSYEQYF. The DNA of the CDR3 is TGTGCCAGCAGCTCCCGGACGTCCTACGAGCAGTACTTC. The entire variable domain, with the rest obtained from reference TRBV7-2 and TRBJ2-7, is as follows: GAGVSQSPSNKVTEKGKDVELRCDPISGHTALYWYRQSLGQGLEFLIYFQGNSAPDKSGLPSDRFSAERTGGSVSTLTIQRTQQEDSAVYLCASSSRTSYEQYFGPGTRLTVT.

The table lists this clone with a few counts. The V call is TRBV19, the J call TRBJ2-1, with D maybe TRBD1 (5 bases). CDR1 is LNHDA, CDR2 SQIVND, per germline (reference sequence). CDR3 length: 15 amino acids. The germline V and J ends were trimmed by 4 bases and 10 bases, with 20 bases remaining between them. CDR3 region: CASSRAGQYVKEQFF. The CDR3 nucleotides read TGTGCCAGTAGTAGGGCAGGACAATACGTTAAAGAGCAGTTCTTC.

This clone was detected a few times. The chain joins TRBV29-1 to TRBJ1-1; D remains ambiguous. Deletions cut 4 bases from V and 4 bases from J, with 13 bases between. Germline assignment: CDR1 SQVTM and CDR2 ANQGSEA. The CDR3 length is 13 residues. CDR3 in DNA: TGCAGCGTTGTTTCAACAGTGGGCACTGAAGCTTTCTTT. Protein sequence: CSVVSTVGTEAFF.

This clone turned up a few times. CDR3 DNA sequence: TGTGCCAGCAGTTACTCGATGACACCACCCTACGAGCAGTACTTC. The encoded protein is CASSYSMTPPYEQYF. The chain has TRBV6-5 and TRBJ2-7; D ambiguous. Trimming took off 0 bases at V and 2 bases at J, with 11 bases between the two ends. CDR3 length: 15 amino acids. Germline V gives CDR1 MNHEY, CDR2 SVGAGI.

In this sample, this clone turned up a few times. This sequence joins TRBV6-5 and TRBJ2-3; 8 bases match TRBD2. Trimming at V came to 5 bases and at J to 8 bases, leaving 9 bases not matched to a gene. The CDR3 is 14 amino acids. Germline V CDR1 and CDR2: MNHEY, SVGAGI. The DNA of the CDR3 is TGTGCCAGCAGTCCCCCGGGGGGGTTAGGTACGCAGTATTTT. Its protein product is CASSPPGGLGTQYF.

The V and J genes are TRBV27 and TRBJ1-2, with 9 bases fitting TRBD1. In germline, CDR1 is MNHEY, CDR2 SMNVEV (reference sequence). The V segment lost 6 bases and the J segment 3 bases; nucleotides outside the gene matches: 2. This CDR3 contains 13 residues. CDR3 protein: CASRTGGDYGYTF. The CDR3 bases are TGTGCCAGCAGAACAGGGGGCGACTATGGCTACACCTTC.

The J gene is TRBJ1-1, the V gene TRBV6-1; no reliable D call. This CDR3 has 13 amino acids. Germline V gene sequence: CDR1 MNHNS, CDR2 SASEGT. Trimming stripped 8 bases from V and 6 bases from J, with 16 bases between. DNA of the CDR3: TGTGCCAGCGTCCGGATAGTTGGTGCTGAAGCTTTCTTT. Amino acids: CASVRIVGAEAFF.

V and J are TRBV7-9 and TRBJ1-1; D is perhaps TRBD1 (5 bases). Trimming took 10 bases from V and 0 from J, leaving 18 bases between them. Germline CDR1 and CDR2: SEHNR and FQNEAQ (reference sequence). The CDR3 consists of 15 residues. The CDR3 sequence: CATKQASTLNTEAFF. The CDR3 DNA sequence: TGTGCCACCAAACAGGCCTCAACTTTGAACACTGAAGCTTTCTTT.

The chain carries TRBV21-1 and TRBJ2-7; TRBD1 was called by the table and not checked on the DNA. TRBV21-1 is described as a pseudogene. This CDR3 is 13 amino acids long. CDR3 DNA sequence: TGTGCCAGCATCGGCACAGGGTACCTCGAGCAGTACTTC. It is translated as CASIGTGYLEQYF.

This clone turned up a few times. The chain links TRBV4-3 to TRBJ2-2; unclear D gene. V gave up 1 base and J gave up 10 bases, with 13 bases separating them. The germline gives CDR1 LGHNA, CDR2 YSLEER. The CDR3 runs 14 residues. Written as DNA, the CDR3 is TGCGCCAGCAGCCAAGTAGGCCTCCTCGAGGAGCTGTTTTTT. It yields the protein CASSQVGLLEELFF.

Notes on this clone: The sample contains more than one DNA sequence encoding this CDR3. The chain has TRBV29-1 and TRBJ1-1, with D unresolved. Germline CDR1 and CDR2: SQVTM and ANQGSEA. The germline V and J ends were trimmed by 6 bases and 0 bases, with 11 bases remaining between them. This CDR3 contains 13 residues. The CDR3 region is CSVSPRMNTEAFF. DNA of the CDR3: TGCAGCGTATCCCCCAGAATGAACACTGAAGCTTTCTTT.

This clone was picked up one time. V gene TRBV6-1 combines with J gene TRBJ1-5, with TRBD1 identical over 8 bases. Germline V gene lookup returns CDR1 MNHNS and CDR2 SASEGT. This CDR3 contains 14 residues. J gave up 6 bases and V 6 bases, and 7 bases lay outside the gene matches. The CDR3 region is CASSPSGGGQPQHF. As DNA, the CDR3 is TGTGCCAGCAGCCCGTCAGGGGGCGGTCAGCCCCAGCATTTT.

This clone came up a few times. The chain couples TRBV11-1 to TRBJ2-7, with a tentative D call TRBD2 (5 bases). The CDR3 consists of 12 residues. Germline V gives CDR1 SGHAT, CDR2 FQDESV (reference sequence). Trimming stripped 1 base from V and 6 bases from J, with 7 bases between. CDR3 sequence: CASSLVEAEQYF. CDR3 DNA: TGTGCCAGCAGCTTAGTGGAGGCCGAGCAGTACTTC.

The rearrangement joins TRBV7-2 to TRBJ1-5; a possible D gene is TRBD1 (5 bases). Trimming left V 6 bases short and J 6 bases short, with 15 bases between. CDR1 is SGHTA, CDR2 FQGNSA, per germline. This CDR3 is 14 amino acids long. CDR3 nucleotide sequence: TGTGCCAGCAGTCCTGTGGGGCCGGGTCAGCCCCAGCATTTT. Its translation: CASSPVGPGQPQHF.

The CDR3 sequence: CASSPRQGVTDTQYF. The CDR3 DNA reads TGTGCCAGCTCACCGAGACAGGGGGTCACAGATACGCAGTATTTT. This sequence joins TRBV18 and TRBJ2-3, with 9 bases identical to TRBD1. Germline V gene lookup returns CDR1 KGHSH and CDR2 LQKENI. The CDR3 spans 15 residues. With 3 bases clipped from V and 2 bases from J, the junction kept 3 bases outside the gene matches.

V and J are TRBV30 and TRBJ2-7, with 8 bases aligning to TRBD1. CDR1 GTSNPN and CDR2 SVGIG come from the germline V gene (reference sequence). V shed 0 bases, J shed 5 bases, and the junction held 6 bases outside the gene matches. The CDR3 is 14 amino acids. The CDR3 coding sequence is TGTGCCTGGAGTGTATACAGGGGGATCGACGAGCAGTACTTC. Translating it yields CAWSVYRGIDEQYF.

The sample holds a few counts of this clone. The V and J genes are TRBV5-1 and TRBJ2-1, with D tentatively TRBD1 or TRBD2 (5 bases each). CDR1 is SGHRS, CDR2 YFSETQ, per germline. The CDR3 consists of 16 residues. V lost 6 bases and J 3 bases, leaving 19 bases between the germline ends. The DNA of the CDR3 is TGCGCCAGCACTTTAGCCGGGACGCAGAACTACAATGAGCAGTTCTTC. This translates into CASTLAGTQNYNEQFF. Filled out from reference TRBV5-1 and TRBJ2-1, the complete variable domain reads KAGVTQTPRYLIKTRGQQVTLSCSPISGHRSVSWYQQTPGQGLQFLFEYFSETQRNKGNFPGRFSGRQFSNSRSEMNVSTLELGDSALYLCASTLAGTQNYNEQFFGPGTRLTVL.

This clone was seen a few times. The gene calls are TRBV2 and TRBJ1-5, with 7 positions matching TRBD1. V lost 6 bases to trimming and J lost 0 bases; unmatched junction nucleotides: 2. Germline V gene sequence: CDR1 SNHLY, CDR2 FYNNEI. This CDR3 is 14 amino acids long. CDR3 sequence reads: CASRDRTSNQPQHF. The CDR3 DNA follows: TGTGCCAGCAGGGACAGGACTAGCAATCAGCCCCAGCATTTT.

The table lists this clone with a few counts. The rearrangement links TRBV7-2 to TRBJ1-2; D not certain. Trimming shortened V by 5 bases and J by 4 bases, and 8 bases separated the two germline ends. The CDR3 totals 12 residues. Germline CDR1 is SGHTA and CDR2 is FQGNSA. CDR3 protein: CASSQDGYGYTF. The CDR3 DNA is TGTGCCAGCAGCCAGGACGGCTATGGCTACACCTTC. Full variable domain (remainder filled in from reference TRBV7-2 and TRBJ1-2): GAGVSQSPSNKVTEKGKDVELRCDPISGHTALYWYRQSLGQGLEFLIYFQGNSAPDKSGLPSDRFSAERTGGSVSTLTIQRTQQEDSAVYLCASSQDGYGYTFGSGTRLTVV.